The 6 T cell receptor beta chains presented below share a single source sample, sequenced in a study of identical twins. TCRdb processed the 5' RACE reads anew with MiXCR; each CDR3 protein has one entry. The table shows about 690,000 distinct CDR3 sequences, with approximately 22% occurring only once. The sample was also linked to a second study, of T cells expressing NK-cell markers.

Sequenced input: PBMCs. Receptor source: a woman aged 18-35 years in good health.

This clonotype was counted a few times. The chain carries TRBV29-1 and TRBJ2-2; D tentatively reads TRBD1 or TRBD2 (6 bases each). The CDR3 contains 13 residues. V was cut by 4 bases and J by 5 bases, with 11 bases left in between. Germline CDR1 SQVTM, CDR2 ANQGSEA. The CDR3 loop is CSVGGASTGELFF. The DNA of the CDR3 is TGCAGCGTTGGGGGGGCGTCTACCGGGGAGCTGTTTTTT.

CDR3 nucleotides: TGTGCCAGCAGTACCTTTCGACAGGGACCTAAGGGAGAGACCCAGTACTTC. Translation gives CASSTFRQGPKGETQYF. The V gene is TRBV12-3 or TRBV12-4, the J gene TRBJ2-5, with 7 bases matching TRBD1. V dropped 5 bases and J dropped 4; count of bases not matched to a gene: 16. The CDR3 consists of 17 residues.

This sequence joins TRBV2 and TRBJ1-5; 7 nucleotides align to TRBD1. The CDR3 consists of 14 residues. Germline loops: CDR1 SNHLY, CDR2 FYNNEI. Losses at the gene ends were 3 bases for V and 4 bases for J; bases not matched to a gene: 3. CDR3 DNA: TGTGCCAGCAGTGAGCAGGGGGGGAATCAGCCCCAGCATTTT. It specifies CASSEQGGNQPQHF.

This clonotype was observed a few times. The chain carries TRBV5-1 and TRBJ2-3, with 9 bases lining up with TRBD1. This CDR3 contains 16 residues. V was pared by 2 bases and J by 1 base, with 5 bases of the junction left unmatched. In germline, CDR1 is SGHRS, CDR2 YFSETQ. CDR3 region: CASSLGTGWRTDTQYF. In DNA, the CDR3 is TGCGCCAGCAGCTTAGGGACAGGGTGGCGCACAGATACGCAGTATTTT.

The V gene is TRBV12-3 or TRBV12-4, the J gene TRBJ1-1; D gene uncertain. This CDR3 has 13 amino acids. V lost 7 bases and J lost 8, with 17 bases in between. The CDR3 DNA follows: TGTGCCAGCACTCTTCGAGAAGTCGGCGAAGCTTTCTTT. Translated, it gives CASTLREVGEAFF.

This clonotype was seen a handful of times. The chain recombines TRBV20-1 with TRBJ2-3, with D perhaps matching TRBD1 or TRBD2 (5 bases each). Per germline, CDR1 DFQATT and CDR2 SNEGSKA (reference sequence). The V gene lost 7 bases and the J gene lost 4 bases, with 9 bases spanning the gap. The CDR3 is made up of 11 amino acids. CDR3: CSGGTPDTQYF. DNA of the CDR3: TGCAGTGGGGGGACCCCAGATACGCAGTATTTT.